These 3 T cell receptor beta chains were sequenced from one sample in a study of cytomegalovirus exposure and HLA in healthy donors. In the PCR, 60 Vbeta and 13 Jbeta primers were used. Produced via immunoSEQ multiplex PCR; TCRdb's table is partial and in-frame only. Among some 160,000 clones listed, roughly 80% were seen once. Sequencing was performed on PBMCs. The source is a woman between 25 and 40 years old in good health and CMV-seronegative.

The gene calls are TRBV6-4 and TRBJ1-1, with D maybe TRBD1 (6 bases). Trimming removed 3 bases from V and 1 base from J, with 9 bases in between. The CDR3 loop spans 14 amino acids. CDR1 is MRHNA and CDR2 is SNTAGT in the germline V gene. The CDR3 loop is CASSDQGQNTEAFF. Written as DNA, the CDR3 is TGTGCCAGCAGTGATCAGGGACAGAACACTGAAGCTTTCTTT.

The rearrangement uses TRBV6-1 and TRBJ1-5; possibly TRBD1 for D (5 bases). The CDR3 runs 13 residues. The germline V gene has CDR1 MNHNS and CDR2 SASEGT. V lost 6 bases and J 11 bases, leaving 17 bases between the germline ends. CDR3 loop: CASSRESMMAQHF. The CDR3 DNA reads TGTGCCAGCAGCAGGGAATCTATGATGGCCCAGCATTTT.

This chain connects TRBV30 to TRBJ2-5; 10 nucleotides match TRBD2. Germline trimming cut 3 bases from V and 7 bases from J; bases unmatched to any gene: 5. Germline V lookup: CDR1 GTSNPN, CDR2 SVGIG (reference sequence). The CDR3 covers 13 residues. The CDR3 reads CAWRGTSVGTQYF. In DNA, the CDR3 is TGTGCCTGGAGGGGGACTAGCGTTGGGACCCAGTACTTC.